This paragraph covers one T cell receptor (beta chain) sequence. As yet, its antigen is unknown. The data were taken from a study of T cell repertoires in cytomegalovirus infection. Looking at the study overall: Public TCR beta signature analysis indicated the presence of both CMV infection and matching HLA type. Study results and caveats: The ex vivo response showed dominance by HLA-C-restricted CMV-specific TCR beta clonotypes.

Germline CDR1 DFQATT, CDR2 SNEGSKA (reference sequence). The CDR3 has 16 residues. Trimming cost V 0 bases and J 6 bases; bases outside gene matches: 10. TCRdb re-called the reads through MiXCR, storing one row per CDR3 protein. This table holds about 600,000 distinct CDR3 sequences, 24% found once. The genes are TRBV20-1 and TRBJ2-3, with 9 bases fitting TRBD2. The specimen sequenced was CD8+ T cells from PBMCs. The origin of this receptor is a human donor in good health (CMV status not recorded). Some clones in this sample may be carry-over from other donors' samples. In DNA, the CDR3 is TGCAGTGCTAGAGATATGCTGGCGGGGGGGCTGGATACGCAGTATTTT. Amino acids: CSARDMLAGGLDTQYF.